The present entry profiles one T cell receptor beta chain with its context. Its specificity is not known. The donors belonged to the roughly 120-subject validation cohort, separate from the 666-subject first cohort. The data are from a study of cytomegalovirus exposure and HLA in healthy donors. Study details: The use of the same platform for the 120 or so validation repertoires and the roughly 680 first-cohort repertoires was reported by a later analysis. Study conclusions and caveats: Across donors, most TCRs were seen rarely, yet some public ones were widespread.

Libraries were prepared by immunoSEQ multiplex PCR; TCRdb keeps only in-frame clonotypes and omits some of them. Among some 76,000 clones listed, around 94% were seen once. The germline gives CDR1 SGHNT, CDR2 YYREEE (reference sequence). The CDR3 has 16 residues. The V and J ends lost 4 bases and 0 bases respectively, with 13 bases between them. This receptor was taken from a woman aged 18-29 years in good health and CMV-seropositive. The rearrangement links TRBV5-4 to TRBJ2-2, with D perhaps matching TRBD2 (6 bases). The sequenced sample consisted of PBMCs. The CDR3 loop reads CASSKRDWPNTGELFF. The CDR3 nucleotides are TGTGCCAGCAGCAAACGGGACTGGCCGAACACCGGGGAGCTGTTTTTT. Using reference TRBV5-4 and TRBJ2-2 for the parts outside the CDR3, the full variable domain is ETGVTQSPTHLIKTRGQQVTLRCSSQSGHNTVSWYQQALGQGPQFIFQYYREEENGRGNFPPRFSGLQFPNYSSELNVNALELDDSALYLCASSKRDWPNTGELFFGEGSRLTVL.